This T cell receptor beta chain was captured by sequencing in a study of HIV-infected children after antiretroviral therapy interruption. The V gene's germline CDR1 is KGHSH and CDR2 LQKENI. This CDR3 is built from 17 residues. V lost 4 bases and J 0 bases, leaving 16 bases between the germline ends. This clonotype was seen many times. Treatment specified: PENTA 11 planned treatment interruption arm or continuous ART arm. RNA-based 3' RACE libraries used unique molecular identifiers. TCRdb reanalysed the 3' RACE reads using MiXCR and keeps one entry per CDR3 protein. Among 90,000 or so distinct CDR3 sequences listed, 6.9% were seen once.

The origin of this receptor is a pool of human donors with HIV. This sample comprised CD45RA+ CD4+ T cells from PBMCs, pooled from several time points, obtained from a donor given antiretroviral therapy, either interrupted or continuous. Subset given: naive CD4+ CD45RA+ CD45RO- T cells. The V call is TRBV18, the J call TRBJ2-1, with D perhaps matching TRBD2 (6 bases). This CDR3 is CASSRTRLEVSYNEQFF. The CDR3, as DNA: TGTGCCAGCTCACGAACCAGACTAGAGGTCTCCTACAATGAGCAGTTCTTC.